This T cell receptor (beta chain) was sequenced during a study of T cells in Graves' hyperthyroidism and ophthalmopathy. The study based diagnoses on clinical symptoms, serum thyroxine and TRAb, thyroid ultrasound and orbital computed tomography. Template material for amplifying TCR beta CDR3 regions consisted of RNA transcripts. Carried out on the TCR CDR3, a first-round RT-PCR used the HTBI primer set. One entry per CDR3 protein, called by TCRdb with MiXCR from the multiplex PCR reads. The sample consists of some 360,000 distinct CDR3 sequences, over 11% of them appearing once. The CDR3 consists of 11 residues. The germline V and J ends were trimmed by 5 bases and 5 bases, with 5 bases remaining between them. Germline V lookup: CDR1 KGHDR, CDR2 SFDVKD.

Sequencing was performed on blood. V usage is TRBV24-1 and J usage is TRBJ1-2, with D unresolved. This sequence originates from a woman aged 60 to 75 with Graves' hyperthyroidism. The CDR3 coding sequence is TGTGCCACCAGTGCGGGTTATGGCTACACCTTC. Translation gives CATSAGYGYTF.